Described below is a single TCR beta chain sequence and its context. This clonotype was seen just once. Its antigen is still unknown. At one boundary the junction diverges from the germline segment, which might be a read error. Library prep was done by PCR. The sequencing machine was an Illumina HiSeq 2500. To reduce PCR and sequencing biases, unique molecular identifiers were built into the TCR beta cDNA libraries. Roughly 0.5 million cDNA molecules were obtained per 1 to 10 million input T cells, so each molecule approximated one T cell. The same protocol used for the earlier healthy control dataset was applied to prepare and sequence the patient libraries. Within a given batch, samples were prepared together, multiplexed and sequenced on the same HiSeq lane. The authors' pipeline ran thus. MIGEC was used to process the raw barcoded reads, and molecular identifier groups with only a single read were discarded before consensus assembly and CDR3 extraction. Clonotype tables were post-analysed with VDJtools, normalizing diversity by down-sampling all datasets to the smallest sample size. To correct batch-related cross-sample contamination, repertoire overlap clustering matched CDR3 amino acid sequences but not nucleotide sequences. TCRdb reprocessed the public reads (quality trimming at Q25 with fastp, clone calling with MiXCR) and kept in-frame beta chains. One record per CDR3 amino acid sequence lists the most common genes and DNA. V and J calls and clone size were set by TCRdb, not the authors. Present in this sample are some 500,000 distinct CDR3 sequences, under 55% of which were seen just once. The biggest ten clones account for roughly an eighth of the sample.

The data belong to a study of post-analysis software for immune sequencing data (dated by TCRdb to the mid-2010s). The study in broad terms: Disease courses on record covered relapsing-remitting, secondary progressive and progressive-relapsing multiple sclerosis, though some patients had no subtype annotation. Patient repertoires were compared against around twelve previously published healthy control repertoires from donors aged roughly 6 to 28 years. A subset of samples was prepared in parallel using single-end sample barcoding, then pooled and co-amplified after Illumina adapter ligation. What the study reported, not specific to this receptor: Direct clustering with F measure showed strong co-clustering of samples prepared in the same batch, prompting a batch-effect correction. Several TRBV segments, including TRBV5-6, TRBV5-1 and TRBV20-1, were significantly more frequent in patients than controls. Compared with controls, multiple sclerosis patients had significantly lower normalized Chao1 diversity, a finding suggesting substantial peripheral T-cell clonal expansion. The multiple sclerosis patient group was slightly younger than the control group.

To demonstrate the VDJtools post-analysis software, the study profiled TCR beta repertoires from the peripheral blood of some 13 young patients with multiple sclerosis. The patients with multiple sclerosis were children and adolescents between roughly 6 and 16 years of age. The CDR3 has 12 amino acids, counting the end cysteine and phenylalanine. The retained sequence is limited to the CDR3, 36 bases, with the frame set at the first base. The germline V gene provides CDR1 SGHRS and CDR2 YFSETQ. The sample was blood. This TCR was sampled from a girl under 18 with multiple sclerosis. Recombination connected TRBV5-1 to TRBJ2-1; the D gene is perhaps TRBD2, from 6 matching bases. The DNA reads TGCGCCGGCAGCTTTACTAGCTCTGAGCAGTTCTTC. Its product reads: CAGSFTSSEQFF.